This T cell receptor (beta chain) appears in the sequencing data of a study of blood T cell repertoires in COVID-19. As for the study in general: Samples representing acute and convalescent COVID-19 were sourced from the United States, Italy and Spain. In each case, the material was cDNA or gDNA derived from T cells, B-cell-depleted T cells, or PBMCs.

Individuals aged 18 to 89 years were recruited from some 26 US areas. Some clones are missing from TCRdb's copy, which holds only in-frame ones; the method was immunoSEQ multiplex PCR. The sample has some 190,000 clones; roughly three quarters are singletons. CDR1 is LGHNT, CDR2 FRNRAP, per germline. The CDR3 totals 15 residues. V was pared by 5 bases and J by 10 bases, with 18 bases between. The J gene is TRBJ1-6, the V gene TRBV12-5; D is ambiguous. Sequencing was performed on PBMCs or T cells enriched from blood (not recorded which). The receptor was derived from a man aged 55 to 70 who had been exposed to COVID-19. CDR3 region: CASGPPAGFNSPLHF. The CDR3, as DNA: TGTGCTAGTGGTCCCCCGGCAGGCTTCAACTCACCCCTCCACTTT.